A selection of T cell receptor beta chains follows, all from one sample in a study of post-analysis software for immune sequencing data. MiXCR was run by TCRdb on the PCR reads, yielding one entry per CDR3 protein. Altogether 650,000 to 850,000 distinct CDR3 sequences are present, around 46% being singletons, with the ten largest covering roughly 4.9%. The sample comprised blood. The receptors here all came from a girl aged 5 to 17 with multiple sclerosis. CDR3s include the opening cysteine and the closing phenylalanine or tryptophan. The D gene is left open where the match is weak. The size entry is marked missing in some rows and otherwise reads once, few, many or a size class.

v_gene	j_gene	d_gene	abundance	CDR3nt	CDR3aa
TRBV7-2	TRBJ2-4	TRBD1	few	TGTGCCAGCAGCCTGTGGTCGGGACAGCCCCTGTGGTACTTC	CASSLWSGQPLWYF
TRBV27	TRBJ2-1	TRBD2	NA	TGTGCCAGCAGGACTAGCGGGAGGTGGGATGAGCAGTTCTTC	CASRTSGRWDEQFF
TRBV20-1	TRBJ2-1	NA	NA	TGCAGTGCCATCTGGGGGGACAATGAGCAGTTCTTC	CSAIWGDNEQFF
TRBV10-3	TRBJ1-2	NA	few	TGTGCCATCAGTGAGTCGACCAGTAACTATGGCTACACCTTC	CAISESTSNYGYTF
TRBV5-1	TRBJ2-7	TRBD2	NA	TGCGCCAGCAGCTTGGCGGGTAGCGGGAGCGAGCAGTACTTC	CASSLAGSGSEQYF
TRBV6-1	TRBJ1-5	NA	NA	TGTGCCAGCAGAATACAGGGTCAGCCCCAGCATTTT	CASRIQGQPQHF
TRBV12-3/TRBV12-4	TRBJ2-1	TRBD2	NA	TGTGCCAGCAGTTTGCGACGCGGGAGTGGGGTCAATGAGCAGTTCTTC	CASSLRRGSGVNEQFF
TRBV7-2	TRBJ2-7	NA	many	TGTGCCAGCAGCCCCCTCTACGAGCAGTACTTC	CASSPLYEQYF
TRBV5-1	TRBJ2-2	TRBD2	few	TGCGCCAGCAGCTGGGGACTAGCGAACACCGGGGAGCTGTTTTTT	CASSWGLANTGELFF
TRBV6-2/TRBV6-3	TRBJ2-6	NA	NA	TGTGCCAGCCTAGCAGGGGAGGTGAGCTCTGGGGCCAACGTCCTGACTTTC	CASLAGEVSSGANVLTF
TRBV7-3	TRBJ2-1	NA	NA	TGTGCCAGCAGCTTAACGAGGGCAGACAACAATGAGCAGTTCTTC	CASSLTRADNNEQFF
TRBV9	TRBJ2-3	TRBD2	NA	TGTGCCAGCAGCGTACCAGGAGCGGGAGCTGGGACAGATACGCAGTATTTT	CASSVPGAGAGTDTQYF
TRBV20-1	TRBJ2-4	TRBD2	NA	TGCAGTGCTTACTCCGGGACTAGCGGGATGAAAAACATTCAGTACTTC	CSAYSGTSGMKNIQYF
TRBV11-2	TRBJ2-7	NA	NA	TGTGCCAGCAGCGGACCGACCAGGACCTACGAGCAGTACTTC	CASSGPTRTYEQYF
TRBV15	TRBJ2-6	NA	NA	TGTGCCACCAGCAGACAAGGTCCTTCTGGGGCCAACGTCCTGACTTTC	CATSRQGPSGANVLTF
TRBV2	TRBJ2-5	TRBD2	NA	TGTGCCAGCAGGCCCACGGTGGGACTAAGGGAGACCCAGTACTTC	CASRPTVGLRETQYF